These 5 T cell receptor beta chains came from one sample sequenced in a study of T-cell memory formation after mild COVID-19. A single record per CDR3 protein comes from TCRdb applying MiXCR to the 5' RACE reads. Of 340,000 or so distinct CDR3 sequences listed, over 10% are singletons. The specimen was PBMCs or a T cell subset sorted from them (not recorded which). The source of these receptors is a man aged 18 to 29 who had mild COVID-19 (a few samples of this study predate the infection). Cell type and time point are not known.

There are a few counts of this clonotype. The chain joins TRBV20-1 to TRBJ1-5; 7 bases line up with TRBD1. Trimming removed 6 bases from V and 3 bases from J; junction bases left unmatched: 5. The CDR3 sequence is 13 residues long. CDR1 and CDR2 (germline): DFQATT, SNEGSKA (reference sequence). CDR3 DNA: TGCAGTGCGGGGACAGCTGTCAATCAGCCCCAGCATTTT. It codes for CSAGTAVNQPQHF.

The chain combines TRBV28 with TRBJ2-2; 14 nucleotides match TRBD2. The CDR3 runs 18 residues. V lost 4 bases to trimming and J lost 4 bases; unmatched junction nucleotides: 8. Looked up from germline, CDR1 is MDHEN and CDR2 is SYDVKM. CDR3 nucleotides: TGTGCCAGCAGTTCTACGGGACTAGCGGGAGTTATCACCGGGGAGCTGTTTTTT. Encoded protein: CASSSTGLAGVITGELFF. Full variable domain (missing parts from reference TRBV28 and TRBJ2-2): DVKVTQSSRYLVKRTGEKVFLECVQDMDHENMFWYRQDPGLGLRLIYFSYDVKMKEKGDIPEGYSVSREKKERFSLILESASTNQTSMYLCASSSTGLAGVITGELFFGEGSRLTVL.

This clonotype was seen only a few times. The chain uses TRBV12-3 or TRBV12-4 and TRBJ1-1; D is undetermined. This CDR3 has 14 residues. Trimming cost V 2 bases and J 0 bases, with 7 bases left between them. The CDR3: CASSLSLVNTEAFF. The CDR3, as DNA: TGTGCCAGCAGTTTAAGCCTGGTGAACACTGAAGCTTTCTTT.

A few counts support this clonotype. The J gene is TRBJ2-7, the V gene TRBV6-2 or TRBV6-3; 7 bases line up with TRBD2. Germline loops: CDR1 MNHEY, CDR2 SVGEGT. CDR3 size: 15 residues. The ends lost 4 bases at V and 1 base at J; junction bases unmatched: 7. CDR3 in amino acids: CASSLGSGGSYEQYV. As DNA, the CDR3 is TGTGCCAGCAGTTTGGGGTCCGGGGGGTCCTACGAGCAGTACGTC.

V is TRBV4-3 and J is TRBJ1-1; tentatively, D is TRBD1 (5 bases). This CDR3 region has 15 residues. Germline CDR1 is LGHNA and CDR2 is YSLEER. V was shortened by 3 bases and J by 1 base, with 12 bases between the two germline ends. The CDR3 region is CASSHQTDSNTEAFF. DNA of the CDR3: TGCGCCAGCAGCCATCAGACAGACTCGAACACTGAAGCTTTCTTT.